Below are 19 T cell receptor beta chains sequenced from a single sample in a study of blood T cell repertoires in COVID-19. Some clones are missing from TCRdb's copy, which holds only in-frame ones; the method was immunoSEQ multiplex PCR. The sample gives approximately 52,000 clones, approximately 91% of which show up once; around 6.9% is in the top ten. The source material was peripheral blood. These receptors originate from a man aged 50 to 59 with active COVID-19.

Concerning this clone: Sequence at one end of the junction differs from germline and may be a read error. This chain joins TRBV5-1 and TRBJ2-1, with 10 bases aligning to TRBD2. Germline lookup yields CDR1 SGHRS and CDR2 YFSETQ. The CDR3 totals 17 residues. The CDR3 here is CASSPLYKLAGYNEQFF. The CDR3 nucleotides read TGCGCCAGCAGCCCGCTCTATAAACTAGCGGGGTACAATGAACAGTTCTTC.

The rearrangement uses TRBV5-1 and TRBJ1-1; D is possibly TRBD1 (6 bases). The CDR3 has 14 amino acids. V lost 4 bases and J lost 7, with 17 bases in between. CDR1 SGHRS and CDR2 YFSETQ come from the germline V gene. CDR3 residues: CASSTNGGPVEAFF. The CDR3 DNA follows: TGCGCCAGCAGCACGAACGGGGGGCCCGTTGAAGCTTTCTTT.

The chain uses TRBV6-5 and TRBJ1-4; possible D gene TRBD1, 6 bases. Trimming took 4 bases from V and 8 from J, leaving 14 bases between them. This CDR3 spans 14 amino acids. Germline V CDR1 and CDR2: MNHEY, SVGAGI. The CDR3 sequence is CASSFGRGREKLFF. CDR3 nucleotides: TGTGCCAGCAGTTTCGGCAGGGGTCGCGAAAAACTGTTTTTT.

This rearrangement joins TRBV27 to TRBJ2-1; TRBD2 matches at 10 bases. This CDR3 is built from 15 residues. Trimming at V came to 7 bases and at J to 10 bases, leaving 13 bases not matched to a gene. Germline V gene sequence: CDR1 MNHEY, CDR2 SMNVEV (reference sequence). The CDR3 loop is CASTALAGVLREQFF. For the CDR3, the DNA is TGTGCCAGCACCGCGCTAGCGGGAGTATTACGGGAGCAGTTCTTC.

This rearrangement joins TRBV3-1 (or the pseudogene TRBV3-2) to TRBJ2-7; no clear D. The V end was cut by 1 base, the J end by 5 bases, with 3 bases between. The CDR3 spans 11 residues. Germline CDR1 and CDR2: LGHDT and YNNKEL (reference sequence). The CDR3 nucleotides read TGTGCCAGCAGCCAAGGTAACGAGCAGTACTTC. Its protein is CASSQGNEQYF.

The chain joins TRBV2 to TRBJ2-2; 9 bases fit TRBD2. This CDR3 has 15 amino acids. Germline V gives CDR1 SNHLY, CDR2 FYNNEI. V shed 7 bases and J 1 base; nucleotides not matched to a gene: 4. The CDR3 DNA reads as TGTGCCAGCATGAAACTAGCGGGGAACACCGGGGAGCTGTTTTTT. Protein sequence: CASMKLAGNTGELFF.

The chain employs TRBV30 and TRBJ1-2; possibly TRBD1 for D (5 bases). V lost 4 bases and J lost 2, with 17 bases in between. This CDR3 has 15 amino acids. Germline CDR1 is GTSNPN and CDR2 is SVGIG (reference sequence). This CDR3 reads CAWTKDTLKNYGYTF. The CDR3 DNA reads TGTGCCTGGACTAAGGACACCCTGAAGAACTATGGCTACACCTTC.

V and J are TRBV7-2 and TRBJ1-1; D gene uncertain. The length of the CDR3 is 15 residues. Deletions cut 0 bases from V and 4 bases from J, with 12 bases between. Per germline, CDR1 SGHTA and CDR2 FQGNSA. For the CDR3, the DNA is TGTGCCAGCAGCTTAGCGGCGGGCGTCGGCACTGAAGCTTTCTTT. Translating it yields CASSLAAGVGTEAFF.

CDR3 in amino acids: CASSPTQGSISTDTQYF. DNA for the CDR3: TGTGCCAGCAGCCCGACACAGGGGTCCATTAGCACAGATACGCAGTATTTT. The rearrangement links TRBV5-4 to TRBJ2-3; 7 bases are shared with TRBD1. CDR1 and CDR2 from the germline V gene are SGHNT and YYREEE (reference sequence). V lost 4 bases, J lost 0 bases, and 11 bases stayed unmatched. This CDR3 is 17 amino acids long.

The chain combines TRBV18 with TRBJ2-2; D unclear. Germline V gene lookup returns CDR1 KGHSH and CDR2 LQKENI. The CDR3 extends over 13 amino acids. The V and J ends lost 4 bases and 6 bases respectively, with 9 bases between them. DNA of the CDR3: TGTGCCAGCTCACTTCTTGGAGCCGGGGAGCTGTTTTTT. It is translated as CASSLLGAGELFF.

The V and J genes are TRBV6-5 and TRBJ1-1, with TRBD1 as a possible D gene (5 bases). Per germline, CDR1 MNHEY and CDR2 SVGAGI. The V end lost 8 bases, the J end lost 4 bases, and 17 bases lay between the germline ends. The CDR3 runs to 14 residues. The CDR3 nucleotides are TGTGCCAGCGGAGTTGGGGGGAAAGGCACTGAAGCTTTCTTT. This sequence encodes CASGVGGKGTEAFF.

The chain couples TRBV5-4 to TRBJ2-2, with 10 bases that match TRBD2. With V trimmed by 5 bases and J by 4 bases, 5 bases remained unmatched. CDR3 size: 15 residues. Germline V gene sequence: CDR1 SGHNT, CDR2 YYREEE (reference sequence). The CDR3 loop reads CASSSSGGPTGELFF. CDR3 DNA sequence: TGTGCCAGCAGTTCTAGCGGGGGACCCACCGGGGAGCTGTTTTTT.

The chain joins TRBV20-1 to TRBJ2-1; possible D gene TRBD2, 6 bases. Germline-derived CDR1 and CDR2 are DFQATT and SNEGSKA (reference sequence). V lost 3 bases and J lost 8, with 8 bases in between. The CDR3 loop spans 11 amino acids. The CDR3 region has the DNA TGCAGTGCTAGTACGGGGGATGAGCAGTTCTTC. This gives the protein CSASTGDEQFF.

The chain links TRBV5-1 to TRBJ1-2, with D perhaps matching TRBD1 (5 bases). Trimming removed 4 bases at V and 6 bases at J, with 16 bases between. The CDR3 length is 14 residues. CDR1 and CDR2 from the germline V gene are SGHRS and YFSETQ. CDR3 DNA: TGCGCCAGCAGCCCCTGGGGGGGTTCAGATGGCTACACCTTC. Protein product: CASSPWGGSDGYTF.

The genes are TRBV12-3 or TRBV12-4 and TRBJ1-5; D is uncertain. V was clipped by 3 bases and J by 7 bases, with 7 bases between them. The CDR3 has 12 residues. Here the CDR3 DNA reads TGTGCCAGCAGTTTGCGAGGACAGCCCCAGCATTTT. This sequence encodes CASSLRGQPQHF.

This clone was counted once. The chain carries TRBV28 and TRBJ1-1, with 7 bases aligning to TRBD1. The CDR3 is made up of 12 amino acids. Trimming at V came to 4 bases and at J to 7 bases, leaving 3 bases not matched to a gene. The germline V gene has CDR1 MDHEN and CDR2 SYDVKM. CDR3 region: CASSSDRDEAFF. CDR3 nucleotide sequence: TGTGCCAGCAGTTCTGACAGGGATGAAGCTTTCTTT. Combining the CDR3 with reference TRBV28 and TRBJ1-1 gives the whole variable domain DVKVTQSSRYLVKRTGEKVFLECVQDMDHENMFWYRQDPGLGLRLIYFSYDVKMKEKGDIPEGYSVSREKKERFSLILESASTNQTSMYLCASSSDRDEAFFGQGTRLTVV.

V and J are TRBV11-2 and TRBJ2-1; 9 bases match TRBD1. This CDR3 spans 15 amino acids. Trimming cost V 3 bases and J 7 bases; bases outside gene matches: 7. Germline values: CDR1 SGHAT, CDR2 FQNNGV. The CDR3 DNA follows: TGTGCCAGCAGCTTCTCGGGACAGGGAAGAAATGAGCAGTTCTTC. As protein: CASSFSGQGRNEQFF.

A note on this clone: The CDR3 carries no conserved terminal phenylalanine or tryptophan, so it likely arises from a read error. The DNA is left out, because the CDR3 cannot be placed on it with certainty; the CDR3 is given as TCRdb lists it. The chain has TRBV10-2 and TRBJ2-7; the D call of TRBD2 is as the table states it, not checked on the DNA. Germline assignment: CDR1 WSHSY and CDR2 SAAADI. Termini included, the CDR3 measures 13 amino acids. CDR3 sequence reads: CASSESTLTSACL.

Details on this clone: At one end the junction does not follow the germline gene, possibly because of a read error. The DNA of the CDR3 is TGTGCCACGGCCGACAGGCGGAACTCTGAAGCTTTCTTT. Residues: CATADRRNSEAFF. The rearrangement joins TRBV2 to TRBJ1-1, with a possible D match to TRBD1 (6 bases). CDR3 length: 13 amino acids. Germline V gene lookup returns CDR1 SNHLY and CDR2 FYNNEI.